These 18 T cell receptor beta chains came from one sample sequenced in a study of regulatory T cells in long-lasting Graves disease. Building of the TCR beta libraries involved iRepertoire HTBI primers and Arm-PCR of CDR3 regions. One entry per CDR3 protein results from TCRdb running MiXCR on the multiplex PCR reads. The sample lists 250,000 to 400,000 distinct CDR3 sequences; 15% to 20% were seen once. As to time point: newly diagnosed GD, antithyroid drugs for less than 3 months. PBMC RNA was the source of the TCR library. The specimen was peripheral blood mononuclear cells (PBMCs), collected at new diagnosis, from a patient treated with antithyroid drugs. The receptor set was obtained from a female donor with Graves disease.

This clonotype has at least ten counts. The V and J genes are TRBV7-2 and TRBJ2-2; D remains unclear. The CDR3 is 15 amino acids. V shed 4 bases and J shed 4 bases, with 13 bases lying between them. Germline loops: CDR1 SGHTA, CDR2 FQGNSA. CDR3 protein: CASSSAVRATGELFF. The CDR3 DNA is TGTGCCAGCAGCTCAGCTGTTAGAGCCACCGGGGAGCTGTTTTTT.

CDR3 in DNA: TGTGCCTGGTCCTACAGGGGGCGCGATGAAAAACTGTTTTTT. Protein sequence: CAWSYRGRDEKLFF. The chain carries TRBV30 and TRBJ1-4, with TRBD1 matching over 9 bases. This CDR3 region has 14 residues. Trimming at V came to 5 bases and at J to 6 bases, leaving 7 bases not matched to a gene. The germline V gene encodes CDR1 GTSNPN and CDR2 SVGIG (reference sequence).

This clonotype was detected only a few times. The V and J genes are TRBV20-1 and TRBJ1-2; perhaps TRBD1 as D (5 bases). CDR3 length equals 15 residues. With 3 bases removed from V and 2 bases from J, the gap between germline ends came to 16 bases. Germline V gene lookup returns CDR1 DFQATT and CDR2 SNEGSKA (reference sequence). CDR3 residues: CSASGTQRPNYGYTF. The CDR3 DNA sequence: TGCAGTGCTAGCGGGACGCAAAGACCGAACTATGGCTACACCTTC.

The V gene is TRBV20-1, the J gene TRBJ2-2; 11 bases are a match to TRBD2. The CDR3 loop spans 15 amino acids. Germline CDR1 is DFQATT and CDR2 is SNEGSKA (reference sequence). Germline trimming cut 0 bases from V and 6 bases from J; bases unmatched to any gene: 3. CDR3 loop: CSARDSGRAPGELFF. The DNA for the CDR3 is TGCAGTGCTAGAGATAGCGGGAGGGCCCCCGGGGAGCTGTTTTTT.

This clonotype was counted ten times or more. This chain uses TRBV30 with TRBJ2-4; a possible D gene is TRBD2 (6 bases). Germline CDR1 reads GTSNPN; CDR2 reads SVGIG (reference sequence). V gave up 0 bases and J gave up 8 bases, with 14 bases separating them. The CDR3 runs 14 residues. The DNA of the CDR3 is TGTGCCTGGAGTGTAGAGGAACCGGGGGACATTCAGTACTTC. This encodes CAWSVEEPGDIQYF. Based on the CDR3 plus reference TRBV30 and TRBJ2-4, the full variable domain is SQTIHQWPATLVQPVGSPLSLECTVEGTSNPNLYWYRQAAGRGLQLLFYSVGIGQISSEVPQNLSASRPQDRQFILSSKKLLLSDSGFYLCAWSVEEPGDIQYFGAGTRLSVL.

This clonotype was counted many times. The chain links TRBV11-3 to TRBJ1-3, with 9 bases identical to TRBD1. The CDR3 has 15 residues. After removal of 5 bases from V and 2 bases from J, the junction contained 4 bases not matched to a gene. In germline, CDR1 is SGHNT, CDR2 YENEEA. The chain's CDR3 is CASSPGQGPGNTIYF. CDR3 nucleotides: TGTGCCAGCAGCCCGGGACAGGGTCCTGGAAACACCATATATTTT.

This clonotype has a count of ten or more. The CDR3 DNA sequence: TGTGCCAGCAGTTCCATTGGGACTGGCGTCACAGATACGCAGTATTTT. Residues: CASSSIGTGVTDTQYF. The chain carries TRBV28 and TRBJ2-3, with D maybe TRBD2 (6 bases). Trimming cost V 4 bases and J 2 bases, with 16 bases left between them. Germline CDR1 MDHEN, CDR2 SYDVKM. This CDR3 contains 16 residues.

This chain uses TRBV19 with TRBJ1-1; D unclear. CDR3 length: 14 amino acids. The V gene's germline CDR1 is LNHDA and CDR2 SQIVND (reference sequence). Trimming cost V 7 bases and J 4 bases, with 16 bases left between them. The CDR3 loop is CASNPPTGVTEAFF. The CDR3 nucleotides read TGTGCCAGTAATCCCCCGACCGGAGTCACTGAAGCTTTCTTT.

The chain joins TRBV28 to TRBJ2-7; tentatively, D is TRBD1 or TRBD2 (5 bases each). V gave up 4 bases and J gave up 2 bases, with 12 bases separating them. The CDR3 covers 14 residues. Germline V gene sequence: CDR1 MDHEN, CDR2 SYDVKM. CDR3 sequence: CASSSPGRPYEQYF. Here the CDR3 DNA reads TGTGCCAGCAGTTCGCCGGGACGACCCTACGAGCAGTACTTC. The full variable domain, completed using reference TRBV28 and TRBJ2-7, is DVKVTQSSRYLVKRTGEKVFLECVQDMDHENMFWYRQDPGLGLRLIYFSYDVKMKEKGDIPEGYSVSREKKERFSLILESASTNQTSMYLCASSSPGRPYEQYFGPGTRLTVT.

The gene calls are TRBV6-1 and TRBJ2-5; 8 nucleotides align to TRBD1. The V and J ends lost 0 bases and 1 base, in that order; junction bases with no gene match: 4. Germline CDR1 MNHNS, CDR2 SASEGT. This CDR3 is 16 amino acids long. CDR3 amino acids: CASSEATGAIQETQYF. CDR3 nucleotides: TGTGCCAGCAGTGAAGCGACAGGGGCCATCCAAGAGACCCAGTACTTC.

This clonotype was recorded at least ten times. The chain has TRBV7-6 and TRBJ2-7; D may be TRBD2 (5 bases). Trimming left V 1 base short and J 2 bases short, with 9 bases between. CDR1 and CDR2 from the germline V gene are SGHVS and FNYEAQ. The CDR3 totals 14 residues. The CDR3 bases are TGTGCCAGCAGCTTAGGAGGGCTTACCTACGAGCAGTACTTC. Translation gives CASSLGGLTYEQYF.

This clonotype was observed at least ten times. The V and J genes are TRBV20-1 and TRBJ1-3, with D unresolved. Germline V lookup: CDR1 DFQATT, CDR2 SNEGSKA (reference sequence). The V end was cut by 7 bases, the J end by 0 bases, with 16 bases between. This CDR3 contains 15 residues. CDR3 in DNA: TGCAGTGTCAGGCCGTCAGGTCTCTCTGGAAACACCATATATTTT. Protein: CSVRPSGLSGNTIYF.

Only a few counts were recorded for this clonotype. The chain uses TRBV2 and TRBJ1-1; D remains unclear. Germline V CDR1 and CDR2: SNHLY, FYNNEI. Trimming left V 5 bases short and J 5 bases short, with 6 bases between. The CDR3 runs to 11 residues. As DNA, the CDR3 is TGTGCCAGCAGTTACCAGACTGAAGCTTTCTTT. The encoded protein is CASSYQTEAFF.

At least ten counts were recorded for this clonotype. This chain joins TRBV20-1 and TRBJ2-7, with D possibly being TRBD1 (6 bases). The CDR3 is 15 amino acids. The germline V and J ends were trimmed by 0 bases and 0 bases, with 12 bases remaining between them. CDR1 is DFQATT, CDR2 SNEGSKA, per germline (reference sequence). The CDR3 bases are TGCAGTGCTAGAGAAGACAGGAGGAGCTCCTACGAGCAGTACTTC. Translated, it gives CSAREDRRSSYEQYF.

This clonotype has a count of ten or more. This rearrangement joins TRBV6-1 to TRBJ2-5; the match to TRBD2 covers 13 bases. Losses at the gene ends were 6 bases for V and 5 bases for J; bases not matched to a gene: 9. The CDR3 totals 16 residues. CDR1 and CDR2 (germline): MNHNS, SASEGT. The CDR3 DNA is TGTGCCAGCAGCGGCTGGACTAGCGGGAGACGGGAGACCCAGTACTTC. Translation gives CASSGWTSGRRETQYF.

This clonotype was detected ten times or more. V and J are TRBV28 and TRBJ2-7; 9 bases line up with TRBD2. Germline V gene sequence: CDR1 MDHEN, CDR2 SYDVKM. J lost 7 bases, V lost 2 bases, and 9 bases had no gene match. CDR3 length equals 15 residues. The CDR3 DNA follows: TGTGCCAGCAGTTTAGCGGGAGGGCGGGGGAGGGAGCAGTACTTC. The encoded protein is CASSLAGGRGREQYF.

Ten or more counts support this clonotype. This chain links TRBV27 with TRBJ2-3; 7 bases agree with TRBD2. The germline gives CDR1 MNHEY, CDR2 SMNVEV (reference sequence). The V gene end was trimmed by 5 bases and the J gene end by 4 bases; junction bases not matched to a gene: 6. The CDR3 is made up of 14 amino acids. The CDR3 is CASSPTSASDTQYF. The CDR3 DNA follows: TGTGCCAGCAGTCCCACTAGCGCGTCAGATACGCAGTATTTT.

There are many counts of this clonotype. The chain joins TRBV7-8 to TRBJ1-1; the D is unclear. Trimming stripped 1 base from V and 4 bases from J, with 10 bases between. Per the germline V gene, CDR1 is SGHVS and CDR2 is FQNEAQ. CDR3 length: 14 residues. The CDR3 DNA is TGTGCCAGCAGCTTAGTGACGGTTGGCACTGAAGCTTTCTTT. Translation gives CASSLVTVGTEAFF.